This T cell receptor (beta chain) appears in the sequencing data of a study of cytomegalovirus exposure and HLA in healthy donors. Study at large: Across 350 to 500 genotyped donors, roughly 80% landed in the Caucasian-associated ancestry cluster. Notes on the study in general: Exclusion as indistinguishable affected some V segments, including TRBV6-2 and TRBV6-3. Across HLA loci, a later analysis found differing TCR association rates, with DRB1 most and HLA-C fewest. It was likely that a cluster of highly shared sequence variants was a sequencing artifact.

Vbeta (60) and Jbeta (13) primers were used in the PCR. TCRdb keeps only in-frame clones here, not all; method: immunoSEQ multiplex PCR. The data show about 200,000 clones, approximately 79% seen once. Concerning this clone: Its antigen is as yet unknown.

V gave up 5 bases and J gave up 5 bases, with 16 bases separating them. CDR3 size: 14 residues. Looked up from germline, CDR1 is SGHDT and CDR2 is YYEEEE. V is TRBV5-6 and J is TRBJ2-5, with a tentative D call TRBD2 (6 bases). Sequencing was done on a sample of PBMCs. This clonotype was sampled from a man aged 45-65 years in good health and CMV-seronegative. CDR3 in amino acids: CASRRSGTPETQYF. In DNA, the CDR3 is TGTGCCAGCAGACGCTCCGGGACTCCCGAGACCCAGTACTTC.